The 30 T cell receptor beta chains below come from one sample, sequenced in a study of Tregs in tolerant kidney transplant recipients. Their cognate antigens are unknown. The data were produced by immunoSEQ multiplex PCR, yet TCRdb's version contains in-frame clones alone and is incomplete. This table holds about 8,300 clones, about 35% found once. Recipient PBMCs carried a CFSE label and met irradiated graft donor PBMCs for less than 7 days before FACS sorting. Here the sequenced sample was CD8+ T cells from blood cultured with allogeneic cells, taken before the transplant. The receptors were sampled from a human patient who received a combined kidney and bone marrow transplant.

This chain joins TRBV5-1 and TRBJ1-1, with 11 bases matching TRBD1. Trimming took 0 bases from V and 3 from J; bases not matched to a gene: 4. The CDR3 covers 16 residues. Germline-derived CDR1 and CDR2 are SGHRS and YFSETQ. CDR3 sequence reads: CASSLVGQGGDTEAFF. The DNA of the CDR3 is TGCGCCAGCAGCTTGGTGGGACAGGGGGGGGACACTGAAGCTTTCTTT. Looking up the rest from reference TRBV5-1 and TRBJ1-1 gives the full variable domain: KAGVTQTPRYLIKTRGQQVTLSCSPISGHRSVSWYQQTPGQGLQFLFEYFSETQRNKGNFPGRFSGRQFSNSRSEMNVSTLELGDSALYLCASSLVGQGGDTEAFFGQGTRLTVV.

This chain links TRBV7-9 with TRBJ2-1; the match to TRBD1 covers 8 bases. The trim removed 5 bases at V and 8 bases at J, leaving 5 bases unmatched. CDR1 and CDR2 from the germline V gene are SEHNR and FQNEAQ (reference sequence). This CDR3 is built from 13 residues. The CDR3 DNA is TGTGCCAGCAGCATAGGACAGGGCCATGAGCAGTTCTTC. It codes for CASSIGQGHEQFF.

This clone was detected only a few times. This rearrangement joins TRBV7-2 to TRBJ2-5; TRBD2 matches at 7 bases. The germline CDR1 and CDR2 sequences are SGHTA and FQGNSA. Unmatched junction bases numbered 6, after V lost 3 bases and J lost 2 bases. The CDR3 totals 15 residues. This chain's CDR3 is CASSFHLAEQETQYF. DNA of the CDR3: TGTGCCAGCAGCTTCCATCTAGCGGAACAAGAGACCCAGTACTTC.

The chain combines TRBV5-4 with TRBJ1-1; unclear D gene. CDR1 and CDR2 from the germline V gene are SGHNT and YYREEE (reference sequence). Trimming removed 4 bases at V and 3 bases at J, with 7 bases between. CDR3 length equals 12 residues. CDR3 nucleotides: TGTGCCAGCAGCCAACGGGACACTGAAGCTTTCTTT. It encodes CASSQRDTEAFF.

A few counts support this clone. The chain couples TRBV27 to TRBJ2-5; the match to TRBD1 covers 7 bases. The tail of the sequence fits TRBJ2-7 better, so the J call may be wrong. This CDR3 has 13 amino acids. CDR1 MNHEY and CDR2 SMNVEV come from the germline V gene (reference sequence). CDR3 residues: CASSPAGGYEQYF. DNA for the CDR3: TGTGCCAGCAGCCCCGCAGGGGGCTACGAGCAGTACTTC.

By its share, this clone is large. The chain links TRBV4-3 to TRBJ2-1; 10 bases align to TRBD2. The trim removed 0 bases at V and 3 bases at J, leaving 5 bases unmatched. The CDR3 extends over 17 amino acids. From germline, CDR1 is LGHNA and CDR2 YSLEER. CDR3 amino acids: CASSQDWSSGGYNEQFF. CDR3 nucleotides: TGCGCCAGCAGCCAAGATTGGTCTAGCGGGGGCTACAATGAGCAGTTCTTC.

The CDR3 sequence: CASSLRDSYEQYF. DNA for the CDR3: TGTGCCAGCAGCCTCCGGGACTCCTACGAGCAGTACTTC. The rearrangement links TRBV7-2 to TRBJ2-7; possibly TRBD2 for D (5 bases). Trimming shortened V by 5 bases and J by 0 bases, and 8 bases separated the two germline ends. Germline V gene sequence: CDR1 SGHTA, CDR2 FQGNSA. CDR3 length equals 13 residues.

The genes are TRBV6-1 and TRBJ2-7; no reliable D call. The CDR3 loop spans 14 amino acids. Germline V gene lookup returns CDR1 MNHNS and CDR2 SASEGT. In nucleotides, the CDR3 is TGTTCTTTTAACAAGAGGAAGACGGCATACGAGCAGTACTTC. Its protein product is CSFNKRKTAYEQYF.

This clone is classed as medium-sized. V gene TRBV4-1 combines with J gene TRBJ2-7; 9 nucleotides match TRBD2. This CDR3 has 17 amino acids. Germline CDR1 is MGHRA and CDR2 is YSYEKL. With 1 base clipped from V and 0 bases from J, the junction kept 7 bases outside the gene matches. CDR3 coding DNA: TGCGCCAGCAGCCAAGTAACTAGCGGGTATAGCTCCTACGAGCAGTACTTC. This sequence encodes CASSQVTSGYSSYEQYF.

The chain couples TRBV4-1 to TRBJ2-3; D unresolved. Trimming took 1 base from V and 5 from J, leaving 7 bases between them. The CDR3 sequence is 13 residues long. Germline V gene data show CDR1 as MGHRA and CDR2 as YSYEKL. CDR3 DNA: TGCGCCAGCAGCCAAGGAAGAGGAGATACGCAGTATTTT. This encodes CASSQGRGDTQYF.

By sample share, this clone is medium-sized (0.01 to 0.1%). The same CDR3 can be traced to other DNA sequences in this sample. The chain links TRBV27 to TRBJ2-7; 12 bases line up with TRBD2. Germline trimming cut 2 bases from V and 2 bases from J; bases unmatched to any gene: 4. Germline V gene data show CDR1 as MNHEY and CDR2 as SMNVEV (reference sequence). The CDR3 has 16 residues. CDR3 sequence reads: CASSLLLAGGPYEQYF. The CDR3 DNA reads as TGTGCCAGCAGTTTACTGCTAGCGGGGGGGCCCTACGAGCAGTACTTC.

Judged by abundance, this clone is medium-sized. The rearrangement uses TRBV27 and TRBJ2-7, with TRBD2 identical over 11 bases. Germline-derived CDR1 and CDR2 are MNHEY and SMNVEV (reference sequence). This CDR3 has 16 amino acids. Trimming removed 2 bases from V and 0 bases from J; junction bases left unmatched: 3. The DNA for the CDR3 is TGTGCCAGCAGTTTACTAGCGGGAGGCCACTCCTACGAGCAGTACTTC. This sequence encodes CASSLLAGGHSYEQYF.

The chain combines TRBV7-9 with TRBJ1-5; 10 bases are a match to TRBD1. Germline assignment: CDR1 SEHNR and CDR2 FQNEAQ (reference sequence). CDR3 size: 14 residues. After removal of 4 bases from V and 6 bases from J, the junction contained 3 bases not matched to a gene. The CDR3 region has the DNA TGTGCCAGCAGCTCCGGGACAGGGGTTCAGCCCCAGCATTTT. Translating gives CASSSGTGVQPQHF.

The chain recombines TRBV4-2 with TRBJ1-1, with TRBD1 matching over 8 bases. V was pared by 5 bases and J by 7 bases, with 12 bases of the junction left unmatched. Germline V gene lookup returns CDR1 LGHNA and CDR2 YNFKEQ. This CDR3 has 15 residues. The CDR3 is CASSLRPIGQGEAFF. CDR3 bases: TGTGCCAGCAGCTTGAGACCTATAGGACAGGGTGAAGCTTTCTTT.

This clone was observed a handful of times. This chain uses TRBV4-1 with TRBJ2-7; D ambiguous. Germline lookup yields CDR1 MGHRA and CDR2 YSYEKL. V was clipped by 5 bases and J by 1 base, with 9 bases between them. This CDR3 spans 13 amino acids. The CDR3 DNA sequence: TGCGCCAGCAGCGAGGCGGAGTCCTACGAGCAGTACTTC. This encodes CASSEAESYEQYF.

Within the sample, this clone is medium-sized. The chain links TRBV7-2 to TRBJ1-1; D possibly corresponds to TRBD1 (5 bases). The CDR3 is made up of 19 amino acids. The germline V and J ends were trimmed by 0 bases and 4 bases, with 24 bases remaining between them. The germline gives CDR1 SGHTA, CDR2 FQGNSA. CDR3 region: CASSLALSYQVRAVTEAFF. The CDR3 DNA reads TGTGCCAGCAGCTTAGCGCTGTCTTATCAGGTCAGGGCGGTCACTGAAGCTTTCTTT.

This clone was found a few times. V gene TRBV2 combines with J gene TRBJ1-1; D uncertain. CDR3 length: 12 amino acids. Trimming left V 8 bases short and J 1 base short, with 8 bases between. Per the germline V gene, CDR1 is SNHLY and CDR2 is FYNNEI. CDR3 nucleotides: TGTGCCAGCCGCTTCGGGAACACTGAAGCTTTCTTT. As protein: CASRFGNTEAFF.

Remarks on this clone: Different DNA sequences within this sample yield the same CDR3. The rearrangement joins TRBV6-1 to TRBJ2-7; a possible D gene is TRBD2 (5 bases). CDR1 and CDR2 from the germline V gene are MNHNS and SASEGT. The CDR3 consists of 14 residues. The V gene lost 7 bases and the J gene lost 4 bases, with 17 bases spanning the gap. CDR3 coding DNA: TGTGCCAGCAATAAAAGGGAGACGGCATACGAGCAGTACTTC. Translated, it gives CASNKRETAYEQYF.

The gene calls are TRBV27 and TRBJ2-1; 12 bases agree with TRBD2. The CDR3 spans 16 residues. The V and J ends lost 5 bases and 7 bases, in that order; junction bases with no gene match: 9. Germline V gene sequence: CDR1 MNHEY, CDR2 SMNVEV (reference sequence). DNA of the CDR3: TGTGCCAGCAGTCCCCTAGCGGGAGGGCCTGTGAATGAGCAGTTCTTC. It translates to CASSPLAGGPVNEQFF.

The chain couples TRBV11-3 to TRBJ2-7; 10 bases align to TRBD2. The length of the CDR3 is 16 residues. Germline-derived CDR1 and CDR2 are SGHNT and YENEEA. V gave up 4 bases and J gave up 1 base; unmatched junction bases: 7. CDR3 region: CASSSRGGLASYEQYF. CDR3 nucleotide sequence: TGTGCCAGCAGCTCCCGCGGGGGACTAGCGTCCTACGAGCAGTACTTC.

Written as DNA, the CDR3 is TGTGCCAGCAGTTGGGTGGGGACAGGCCTTGAGGAGCAGTACTTC. Residues: CASSWVGTGLEEQYF. V gene TRBV27 combines with J gene TRBJ2-7; 8 bases match TRBD1. This CDR3 has 15 residues. Germline CDR1 MNHEY, CDR2 SMNVEV (reference sequence). With 4 bases clipped from V and 7 bases from J, the junction kept 12 bases outside the gene matches.

The rearrangement joins TRBV7-9 to TRBJ2-1; D gene unclear. CDR1 and CDR2 (germline): SEHNR, FQNEAQ (reference sequence). V gave up 2 bases and J gave up 6 bases, with 5 bases separating them. CDR3 length: 12 amino acids. The CDR3 DNA follows: TGTGCCAGCAGCTTATTCCTCAATGAGCAGTTCTTC. Translation gives CASSLFLNEQFF.

With respect to this clone: A read error may produce the germline difference seen at one junction end. The chain combines TRBV11-3 with TRBJ2-3; D gene ambiguous. The CDR3 runs to 10 residues. Germline CDR1 SGHNT, CDR2 YENEEA. The CDR3 loop reads CASSLDTQYF. As DNA, the CDR3 is TGTGCCAGCAGCCTAGATACGCAGTATTTT. The entire variable domain, with the rest obtained from reference TRBV11-3 and TRBJ2-3, is as follows: EAGVVQSPRYKIIEKKQPVAFWCNPISGHNTLYWYLQNLGQGPELLIRYENEEAVDDSQLPKDRFSAERLKGVDSTLKIQPAELGDSAVYLCASSLDTQYFGPGTRLTVL.

J is TRBJ2-7 and V is TRBV9, with D possibly TRBD2 on 6 matching bases. The CDR3 sequence is 17 residues long. Germline-derived CDR1 and CDR2 are SGDLS and YYNGEE. The V end was cut by 4 bases, the J end by 3 bases, with 23 bases between. The CDR3 spells CASSSLAAPPRDYEQYF. The CDR3 DNA reads as TGTGCCAGCAGCTCGTTAGCGGCCCCCCCCCGGGACTACGAGCAGTACTTC.

The sample holds a few counts of this clone. V gene TRBV15 combines with J gene TRBJ1-5; 8 bases map to TRBD1. This CDR3 has 15 amino acids. From germline, CDR1 is LNHNV and CDR2 YYDKDF (reference sequence). Trimming took 3 bases from V and 6 from J; bases not matched to a gene: 7. The CDR3 DNA is TGTGCCACCAGCAGCGACAGGGGTAGGGCTCAGCCCCAGCATTTT. Its translation: CATSSDRGRAQPQHF. The whole variable domain, filled in from reference TRBV15 and TRBJ1-5, reads DAMVIQNPRYQVTQFGKPVTLSCSQTLNHNVMYWYQQKSSQAPKLLFHYYDKDFNNEADTPDNFQSRRPNTSFCFLDIRSPGLGDTAMYLCATSSDRGRAQPQHFGDGTRLSIL.

The CDR3, as DNA: TGTGCCAGCAGTTTCGTGGGCAACTCCTACGAGCAGTACTTC. Protein sequence: CASSFVGNSYEQYF. The chain employs TRBV27 and TRBJ2-7; D remains ambiguous. Trimming cost V 3 bases and J 0 bases, with 9 bases left between them. CDR3 length: 14 amino acids. CDR1 and CDR2 (germline): MNHEY, SMNVEV (reference sequence).

As for this clone: A much larger clone differs by one base, so this may be a read error. The rearrangement uses TRBV4-2 and TRBJ1-3; a weak D match, TRBD1 (6 bases). V lost 0 bases to trimming and J lost 0 bases, with 18 bases between them. Germline lookup yields CDR1 LGHNA and CDR2 YNFKEQ. The CDR3 length is 19 residues. CDR3 in amino acids: CASSQDYGTLSSSGNTIYF. Here the CDR3 DNA reads TGTGCCAGCAGCCAAGATTATGGGACACTAAGTAGCTCTGGAAACACCATATATTTT.

By frequency in the sample, this clone is medium-sized (0.01 to 0.1%). The chain has TRBV14 and TRBJ2-2; D perhaps matches TRBD2 (5 bases). V was cut by 8 bases and J by 1 base, with 8 bases left in between. In germline, CDR1 is SGHDN, CDR2 FVKESK. The length of the CDR3 is 13 residues. The CDR3 bases are TGTGCCAGCCGGACTTTGAACACCGGGGAGCTGTTTTTT. Its protein is CASRTLNTGELFF.

The rearrangement uses TRBV9 and TRBJ2-7; D is undetermined. V was cut by 2 bases and J by 0 bases, with 12 bases left in between. The CDR3 has 15 residues. Germline CDR1 is SGDLS and CDR2 is YYNGEE. For the CDR3, the DNA is TGTGCCAGCAGCGTTTCCGAATCCAGCTCCTACGAGCAGTACTTC. Protein: CASSVSESSSYEQYF.

The chain couples TRBV4-1 to TRBJ1-3, with TRBD1 matching over 10 bases. This CDR3 is built from 17 residues. Per germline, CDR1 MGHRA and CDR2 YSYEKL. V shed 3 bases and J 0 bases; nucleotides not matched to a gene: 5. The CDR3 DNA reads TGCGCCAGCAGCCAGGGACAGGGGAGCGGCTCTGGAAACACCATATATTTT. Its protein is CASSQGQGSGSGNTIYF.